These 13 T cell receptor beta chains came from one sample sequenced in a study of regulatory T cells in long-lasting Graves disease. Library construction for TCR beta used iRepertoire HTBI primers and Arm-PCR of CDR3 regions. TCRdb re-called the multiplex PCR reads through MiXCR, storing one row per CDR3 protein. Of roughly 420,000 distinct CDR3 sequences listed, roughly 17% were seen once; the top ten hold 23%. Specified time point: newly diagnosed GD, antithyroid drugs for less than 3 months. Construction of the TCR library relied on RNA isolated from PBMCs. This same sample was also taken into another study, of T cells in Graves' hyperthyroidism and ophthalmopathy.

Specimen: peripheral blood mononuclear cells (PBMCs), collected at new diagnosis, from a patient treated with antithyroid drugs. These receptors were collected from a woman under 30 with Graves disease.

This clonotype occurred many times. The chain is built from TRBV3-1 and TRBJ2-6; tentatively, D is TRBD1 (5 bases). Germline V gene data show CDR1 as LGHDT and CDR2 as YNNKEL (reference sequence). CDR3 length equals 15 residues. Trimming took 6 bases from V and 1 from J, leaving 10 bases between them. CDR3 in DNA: TGTGCCAGCAGTCCAACAGGATCTGGGGCCAACGTCCTGACTTTC. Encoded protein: CASSPTGSGANVLTF.

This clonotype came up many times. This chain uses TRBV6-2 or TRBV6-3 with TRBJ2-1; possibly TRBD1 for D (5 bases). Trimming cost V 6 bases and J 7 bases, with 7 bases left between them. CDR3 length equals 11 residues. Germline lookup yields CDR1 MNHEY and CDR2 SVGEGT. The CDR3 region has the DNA TGTGCCAGCAGATCAGGGAATGAGCAGTTCTTC. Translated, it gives CASRSGNEQFF.

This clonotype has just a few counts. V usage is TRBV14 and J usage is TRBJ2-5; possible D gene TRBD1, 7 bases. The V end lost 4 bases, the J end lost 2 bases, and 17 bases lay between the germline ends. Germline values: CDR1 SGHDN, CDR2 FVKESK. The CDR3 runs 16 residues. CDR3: CASSRHEAGGQETQYF. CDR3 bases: TGTGCCAGCAGCCGACACGAGGCAGGGGGGCAAGAGACCCAGTACTTC.

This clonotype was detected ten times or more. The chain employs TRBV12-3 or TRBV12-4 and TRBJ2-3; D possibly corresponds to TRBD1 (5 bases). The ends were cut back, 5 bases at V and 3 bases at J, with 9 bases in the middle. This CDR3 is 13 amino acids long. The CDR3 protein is CASSLRQTDTQYF. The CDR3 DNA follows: TGTGCCAGCAGTCTTCGACAGACAGATACGCAGTATTTT.

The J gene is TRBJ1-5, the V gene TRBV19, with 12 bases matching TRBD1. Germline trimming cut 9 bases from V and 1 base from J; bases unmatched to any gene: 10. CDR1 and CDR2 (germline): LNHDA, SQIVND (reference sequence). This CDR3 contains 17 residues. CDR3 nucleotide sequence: TGTGCCAGCAAGGGACAGGGGGCGGGCAGGAGCAATCAGCCCCAGCATTTT. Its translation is CASKGQGAGRSNQPQHF.

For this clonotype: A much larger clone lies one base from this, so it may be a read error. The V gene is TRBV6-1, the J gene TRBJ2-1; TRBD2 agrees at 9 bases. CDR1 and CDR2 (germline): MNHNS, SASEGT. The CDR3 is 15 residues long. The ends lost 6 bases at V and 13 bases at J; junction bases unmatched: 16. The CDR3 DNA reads TGTGCCAGCAGACTAGTAGCGGGAGCCCAAGAGACCCAGTTCTTC. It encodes CASRLVAGAQETQFF.

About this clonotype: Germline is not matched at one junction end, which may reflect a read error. CDR3 sequence (DNA): TGTGTCAGCAGGCCGTCCCCGGGGAGCTCCTACAATGAGCAGTTCTTC. It yields the protein CVSRPSPGSSYNEQFF. V gene TRBV27 combines with J gene TRBJ2-1; a possible D gene is TRBD2 (5 bases). This CDR3 has 16 amino acids. Germline CDR1 is MNHEY and CDR2 is SMNVEV (reference sequence).

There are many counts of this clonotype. CDR3 bases: TGCAGTGCTAGACGGGACGAACCGTCCTACGAGCAGTACTTC. Translation: CSARRDEPSYEQYF. The V and J genes are TRBV20-1 and TRBJ2-7; the D call may be TRBD1 or TRBD2 (5 bases each). Germline V gene data show CDR1 as DFQATT and CDR2 as SNEGSKA (reference sequence). The V gene lost 2 bases and the J gene lost 1 base, with 12 bases spanning the gap. This CDR3 spans 14 amino acids.

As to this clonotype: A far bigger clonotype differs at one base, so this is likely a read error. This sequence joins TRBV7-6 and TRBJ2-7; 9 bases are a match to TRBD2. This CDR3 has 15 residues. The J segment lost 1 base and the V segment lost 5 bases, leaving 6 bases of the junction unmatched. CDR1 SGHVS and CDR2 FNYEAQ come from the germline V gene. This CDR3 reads CASSARTSESYEQYF. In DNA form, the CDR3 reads TGTGCCAGCAGCGCCCGGACTAGCGAATCCTACGAGCAGTACTTC.

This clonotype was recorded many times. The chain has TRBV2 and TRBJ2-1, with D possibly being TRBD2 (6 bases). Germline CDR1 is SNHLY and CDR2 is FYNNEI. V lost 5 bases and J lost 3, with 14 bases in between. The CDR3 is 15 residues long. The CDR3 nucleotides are TGTGCCAGCAGTAGAAGCGGAGGGATCTACAATGAGCAGTTCTTC. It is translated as CASSRSGGIYNEQFF.

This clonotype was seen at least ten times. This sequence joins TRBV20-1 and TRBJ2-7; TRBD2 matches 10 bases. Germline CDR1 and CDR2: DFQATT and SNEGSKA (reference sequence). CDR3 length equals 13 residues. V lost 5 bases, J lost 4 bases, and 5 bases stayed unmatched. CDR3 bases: TGCAGTGCTGGTAGCGGGAGGTCGTACGAGCAGTACTTC. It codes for CSAGSGRSYEQYF.

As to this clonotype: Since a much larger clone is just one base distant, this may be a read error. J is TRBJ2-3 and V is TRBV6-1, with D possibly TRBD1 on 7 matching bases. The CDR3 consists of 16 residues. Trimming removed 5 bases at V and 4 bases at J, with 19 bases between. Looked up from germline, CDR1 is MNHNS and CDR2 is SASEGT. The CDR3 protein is CASSPRGWEAPDTQYF. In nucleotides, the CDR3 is TGTGCCAGCAGTCCCAGGGGGTGGGAGGCTCCAGATACGCAGTATTTT.

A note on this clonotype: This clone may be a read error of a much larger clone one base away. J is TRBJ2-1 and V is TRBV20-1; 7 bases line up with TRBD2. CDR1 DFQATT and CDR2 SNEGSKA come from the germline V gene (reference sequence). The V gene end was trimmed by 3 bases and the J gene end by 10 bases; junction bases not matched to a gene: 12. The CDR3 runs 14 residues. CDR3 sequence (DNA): TGCAGTGCTAGCGGCGGCGGGAGTAGTTACGAGCAGTTCTTC. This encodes CSASGGGSSYEQFF.